A selection of T cell receptor beta chains follows, all from one sample in a study of T cell responses to AZD1222 COVID-19 vaccine. This table comes from immunoSEQ multiplex PCR, and its TCRdb copy is limited to in-frame clones, with some not included. The sample holds approximately 110,000 clones; approximately 90% are singletons and the top ten take roughly 6.7%. Specimen: peripheral blood, collected 28 days after the second AZD1222 dose. The receptors shown here come from an adult who received the AZD1222 COVID-19 vaccine. The CDR3 runs from the conserved cysteine through the conserved F or W. Each record gives: J gene, V gene, CDR3 protein.

>TRBJ1-3|TRBV19
CASTRAYSGNTIYF
>TRBJ1-3|TRBV19
CASSKGSTGNTIYF
>TRBJ2-7|TRBV4-3
CASSLVGGMNEQYF
>TRBJ1-6|TRBV6-5
CASISYIGSPLHF
>TRBJ2-7|TRBV19
CASSSPPGTRGLIDEQYF
>TRBJ2-2|TRBV6-5
CASSSQGVWAGELFF
>TRBJ1-2|TRBV5-4
CASSLGTGGDDGYTF
>TRBJ1-4|TRBV5-1
CASSHGSQGGKLFF
>TRBJ1-1|TRBV2
CASSAGNSLNTEAFF
>TRBJ2-1|TRBV28
CASSRPGGFNEQFF
>TRBJ1-6|TRBV19
CASSMTDEALHF
>TRBJ1-4|TRBV27
CASRTGLTNEKLFF
>TRBJ1-6|TRBV7-3
CASSSLGGNSPLHF
>TRBJ1-2|TRBV18
CASSPGQAQGGYTF
>TRBJ2-7|TRBV12-3/TRBV12-4
CASNLPLGEQYF
>TRBJ1-2|TRBV7-9
CASSLDPIGGYTF